This T cell receptor (beta chain) is drawn from a study of cytomegalovirus exposure and HLA in healthy donors. Notes on the study in general: In an earlier analysis, productive rearrangement rates for most beta V segments clustered near 87% or 30%. Presence/absence analyses treated sequencing depth as roughly uniform across donors. In vitro work confirmed that three CMV-associated chains recognize CMV antigens.

PCR employed 60 Vbeta and 13 Jbeta primers. The repertoire was sequenced with immunoSEQ multiplex PCR; TCRdb's copy has only in-frame clones and lacks some. This sample has 150,000 to 200,000 clones, with about four fifths found just once. The CDR3 consists of 16 residues. V lost 5 bases to trimming and J lost 3 bases; unmatched junction nucleotides: 7. The V gene's germline CDR1 is SNHLY and CDR2 FYNNEI. Note on this clone: Its antigen is not identified.

The chain links TRBV2 to TRBJ2-3; 11 bases line up with TRBD2. The origin of this receptor is a woman aged 50 to 65 in good health and CMV-seronegative. Sequencing was carried out using PBMCs. The CDR3 sequence: CASSRYGTSGTDTQYF. The CDR3 DNA follows: TGTGCCAGCAGTAGGTACGGGACTAGCGGTACAGATACGCAGTATTTT.